This T cell receptor (beta chain) is from a study of shared clonotypes between healthy human individuals. Study-wide background: Ranging from 18 to 49 in age, donors were a couple of women and three men.

Germline V gene sequence: CDR1 MNHEY, CDR2 SVGAGI. With 2 bases removed from V and 4 bases from J, the gap between germline ends came to 14 bases. The CDR3 contains 15 residues. Notes on the study in general: Rarefaction analysis demonstrated incomplete sorted-subset sequencing notwithstanding large depth. Naive subsets tended to show greater estimated richness than memory subsets.

Every immunoSEQ plate was one replicate of a subset's evenly spread DNA. Produced via immunoSEQ multiplex PCR; TCRdb's table is partial and in-frame only. The table lists fewer than 1.8 million clones, 98% of them singletons. Concerning this clone: Its antigen is currently unknown.

The TCR originated in a man aged 25-45 years in good health. The chain couples TRBV6-5 to TRBJ1-1; D remains ambiguous. Input material: naive CD4+ T cells sorted from blood. Indicated subset: CD45RA+ positively selected. The chain's CDR3 is CASSYVPVGSTEAFF. In DNA, the CDR3 is TGTGCCAGCAGTTACGTTCCAGTCGGGAGCACTGAAGCTTTCTTT.